This paragraph reports one T cell receptor beta chain. What it binds is not known. A multiplex PCR was run with 60 Vbeta primers and 13 Jbeta primers. Assay used: immunoSEQ multiplex PCR; TCRdb lists only in-frame clones, some missing. The sample has under 200,000 clones, 60% to 85% seen once; the top ten hold 7.4%. Trimming at V came to 6 bases and at J to 5 bases, leaving 12 bases not matched to a gene. CDR3 length equals 15 residues. The V gene's germline CDR1 is MNHEY and CDR2 SVGAGI. The entry originates in a study of cytomegalovirus exposure and HLA in healthy donors. Study-level results: Researchers catalogued about 160 TCR beta chains as cytomegalovirus-associated. TCR sequences were mostly rare, though some public TCRs occurred in many donors. TCR association rates varied by HLA locus in a later analysis, with DRB1 highest and HLA-C lowest.

This sequence originates from a male donor in good health and CMV-seropositive. Sequenced input: PBMCs. The rearrangement joins TRBV6-5 to TRBJ2-7; TRBD2 matches 8 bases. DNA for the CDR3: TGTGCCAGCAGGCGCTCGGGGGGGGCTAGCGACGAGCAGTACTTC. This sequence encodes CASRRSGGASDEQYF.